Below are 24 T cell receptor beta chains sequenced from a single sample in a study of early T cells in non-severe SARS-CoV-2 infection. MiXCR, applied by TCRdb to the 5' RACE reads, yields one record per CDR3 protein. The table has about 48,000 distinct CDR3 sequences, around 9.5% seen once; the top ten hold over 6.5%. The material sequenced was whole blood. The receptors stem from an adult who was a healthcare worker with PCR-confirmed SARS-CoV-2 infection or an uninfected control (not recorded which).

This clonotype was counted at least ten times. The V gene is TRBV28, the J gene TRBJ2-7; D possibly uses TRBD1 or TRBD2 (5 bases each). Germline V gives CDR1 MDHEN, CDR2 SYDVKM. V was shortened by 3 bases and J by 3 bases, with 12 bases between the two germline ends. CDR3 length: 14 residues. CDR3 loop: CASSLPGAGYEQYF. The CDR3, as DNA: TGTGCCAGCAGTTTGCCTGGGGCGGGCTACGAGCAGTACTTC.

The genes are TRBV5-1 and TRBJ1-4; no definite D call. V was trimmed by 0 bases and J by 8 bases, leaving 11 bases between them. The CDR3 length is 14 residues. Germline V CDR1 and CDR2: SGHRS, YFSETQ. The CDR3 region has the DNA TGCGCCAGCAGCTTGGGGACCAGCGGAGAAAAACTGTTTTTT. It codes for CASSLGTSGEKLFF. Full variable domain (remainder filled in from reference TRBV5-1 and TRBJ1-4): KAGVTQTPRYLIKTRGQQVTLSCSPISGHRSVSWYQQTPGQGLQFLFEYFSETQRNKGNFPGRFSGRQFSNSRSEMNVSTLELGDSALYLCASSLGTSGEKLFFGSGTQLSVL.

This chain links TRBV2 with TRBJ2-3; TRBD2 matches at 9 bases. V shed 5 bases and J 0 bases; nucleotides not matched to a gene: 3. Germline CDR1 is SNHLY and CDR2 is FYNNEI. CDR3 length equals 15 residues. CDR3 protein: CASSFSGGSTDTQYF. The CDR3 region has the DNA TGTGCCAGCAGTTTTAGCGGGGGTAGCACAGATACGCAGTATTTT.

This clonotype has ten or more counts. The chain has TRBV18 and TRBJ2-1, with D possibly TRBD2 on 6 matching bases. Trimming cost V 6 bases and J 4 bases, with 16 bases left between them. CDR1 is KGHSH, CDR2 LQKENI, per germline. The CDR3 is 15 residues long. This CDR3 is CASSRAGPRYNEQFF. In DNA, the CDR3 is TGTGCCAGCTCCCGAGCGGGCCCTAGGTACAATGAGCAGTTCTTC.

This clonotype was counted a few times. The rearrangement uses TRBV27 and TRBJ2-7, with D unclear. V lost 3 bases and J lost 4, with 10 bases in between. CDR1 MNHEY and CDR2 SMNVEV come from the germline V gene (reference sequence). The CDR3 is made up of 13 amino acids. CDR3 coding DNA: TGTGCCAGCAGTTTCCGCCAGACATACGAGCAGTACTTC. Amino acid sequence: CASSFRQTYEQYF.

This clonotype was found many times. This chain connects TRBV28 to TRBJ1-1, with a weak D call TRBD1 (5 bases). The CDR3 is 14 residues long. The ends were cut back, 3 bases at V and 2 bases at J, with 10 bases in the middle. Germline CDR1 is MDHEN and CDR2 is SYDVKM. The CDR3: CASSLRQYNTEAFF. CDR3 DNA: TGTGCCAGCAGTTTGCGACAGTATAACACTGAAGCTTTCTTT.

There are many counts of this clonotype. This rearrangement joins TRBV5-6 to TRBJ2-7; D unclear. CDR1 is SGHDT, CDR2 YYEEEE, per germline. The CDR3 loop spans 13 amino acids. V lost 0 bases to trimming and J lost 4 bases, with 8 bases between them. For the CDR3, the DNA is TGTGCCAGCAGCTTGGGAGCCATTTACGAGCAGTACTTC. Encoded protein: CASSLGAIYEQYF. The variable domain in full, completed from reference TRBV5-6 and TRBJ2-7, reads DAGVTQSPTHLIKTRGQQVTLRCSPKSGHDTVSWYQQALGQGPQFIFQYYEEEERQRGNFPDRFSGHQFPNYSSELNVNALLLGDSALYLCASSLGAIYEQYFGPGTRLTVT.

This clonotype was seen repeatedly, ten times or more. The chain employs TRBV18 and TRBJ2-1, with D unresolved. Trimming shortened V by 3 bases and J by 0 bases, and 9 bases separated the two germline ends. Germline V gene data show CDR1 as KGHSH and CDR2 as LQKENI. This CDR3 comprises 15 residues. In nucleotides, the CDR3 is TGTGCCAGCTCACCCGGAAAAGGCTCCTACAATGAGCAGTTCTTC. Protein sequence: CASSPGKGSYNEQFF.

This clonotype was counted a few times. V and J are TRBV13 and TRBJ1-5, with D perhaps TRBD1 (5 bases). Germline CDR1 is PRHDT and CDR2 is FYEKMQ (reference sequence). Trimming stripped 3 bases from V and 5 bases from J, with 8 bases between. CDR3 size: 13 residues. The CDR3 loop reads CASSFRGDQPQHF. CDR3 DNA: TGTGCCAGCAGCTTCCGAGGGGATCAGCCCCAGCATTTT.

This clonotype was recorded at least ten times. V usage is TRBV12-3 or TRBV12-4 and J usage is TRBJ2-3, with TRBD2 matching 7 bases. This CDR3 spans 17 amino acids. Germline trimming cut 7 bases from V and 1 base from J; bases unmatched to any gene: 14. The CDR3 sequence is CASISSGREFGTDTQYF. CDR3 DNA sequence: TGTGCCAGCATTTCCTCTGGGCGGGAGTTCGGCACAGATACGCAGTATTTT.

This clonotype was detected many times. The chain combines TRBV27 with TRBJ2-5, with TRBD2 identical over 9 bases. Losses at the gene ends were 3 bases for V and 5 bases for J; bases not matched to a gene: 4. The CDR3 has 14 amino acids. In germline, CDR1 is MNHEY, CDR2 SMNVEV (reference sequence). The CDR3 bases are TGTGCCAGCAGTTTCGGGACTAGCTGGGAGACCCAGTACTTC. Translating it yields CASSFGTSWETQYF.

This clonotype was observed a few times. The CDR3, as DNA: TGTGCCAGCAGCTTAGCGCGGGACTACGAGCAGTACTTC. Protein: CASSLARDYEQYF. The chain recombines TRBV7-9 with TRBJ2-7; weak D call: TRBD2 (6 bases). The length of the CDR3 is 13 residues. V lost 0 bases, J lost 3 bases, and 6 bases lay in between. From germline, CDR1 is SEHNR and CDR2 FQNEAQ (reference sequence).

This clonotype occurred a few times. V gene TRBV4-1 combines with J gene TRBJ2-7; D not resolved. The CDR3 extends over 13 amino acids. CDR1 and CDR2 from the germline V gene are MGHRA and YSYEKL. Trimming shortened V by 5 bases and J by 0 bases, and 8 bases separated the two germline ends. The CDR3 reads CASSLRSSYEQYF. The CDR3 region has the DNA TGCGCCAGCAGCTTAAGGTCCTCCTACGAGCAGTACTTC.

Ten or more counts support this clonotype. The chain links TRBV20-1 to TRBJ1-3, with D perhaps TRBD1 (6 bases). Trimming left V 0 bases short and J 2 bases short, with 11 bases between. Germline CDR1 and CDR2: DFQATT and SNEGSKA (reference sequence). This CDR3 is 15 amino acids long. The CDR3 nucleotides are TGCAGTGCTAGAGATATTGGGACAACTGGAAACACCATATATTTT. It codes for CSARDIGTTGNTIYF.

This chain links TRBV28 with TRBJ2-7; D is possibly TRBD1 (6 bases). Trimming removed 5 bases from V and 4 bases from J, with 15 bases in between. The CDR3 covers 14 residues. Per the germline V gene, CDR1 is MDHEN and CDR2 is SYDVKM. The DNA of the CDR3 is TGTGCCAGCAGTCATGGGACAATCGGTTACGAGCAGTACTTC. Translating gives CASSHGTIGYEQYF.

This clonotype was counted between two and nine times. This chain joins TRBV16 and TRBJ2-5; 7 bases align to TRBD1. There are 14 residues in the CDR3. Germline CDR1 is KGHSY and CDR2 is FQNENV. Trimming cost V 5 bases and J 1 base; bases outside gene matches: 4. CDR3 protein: CASSVRQGQETQYF. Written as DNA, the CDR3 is TGTGCCAGCAGCGTCCGACAGGGCCAAGAGACCCAGTACTTC.

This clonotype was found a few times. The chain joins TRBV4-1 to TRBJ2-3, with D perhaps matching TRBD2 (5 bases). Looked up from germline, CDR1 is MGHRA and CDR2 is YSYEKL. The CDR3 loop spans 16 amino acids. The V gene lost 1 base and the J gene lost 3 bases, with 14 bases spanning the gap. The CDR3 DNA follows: TGCGCCAGCAGCCAAGTAGAGGCAGGCGGGACAGATACGCAGTATTTT. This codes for CASSQVEAGGTDTQYF.

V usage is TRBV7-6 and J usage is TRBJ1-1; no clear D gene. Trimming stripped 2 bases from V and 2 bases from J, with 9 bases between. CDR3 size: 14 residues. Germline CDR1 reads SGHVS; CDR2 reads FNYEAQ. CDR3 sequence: CASSLSPVNTEAFF. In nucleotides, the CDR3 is TGTGCCAGCAGCTTAAGCCCGGTCAACACTGAAGCTTTCTTT.

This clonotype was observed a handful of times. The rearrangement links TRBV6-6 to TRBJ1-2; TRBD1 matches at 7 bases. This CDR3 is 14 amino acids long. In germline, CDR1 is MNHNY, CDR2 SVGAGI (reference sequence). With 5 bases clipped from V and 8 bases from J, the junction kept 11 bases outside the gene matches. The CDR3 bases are TGTGCCAGCAGTCCTCGGTCAGGGGGTGGCGGCTACACCTTC. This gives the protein CASSPRSGGGGYTF.

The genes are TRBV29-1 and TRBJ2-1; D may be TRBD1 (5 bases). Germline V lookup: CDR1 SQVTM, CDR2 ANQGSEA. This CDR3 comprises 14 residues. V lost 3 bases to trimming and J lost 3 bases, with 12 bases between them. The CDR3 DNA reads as TGCAGCGTTGATAGGGGTCGGATCTACAATGAGCAGTTCTTC. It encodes CSVDRGRIYNEQFF.

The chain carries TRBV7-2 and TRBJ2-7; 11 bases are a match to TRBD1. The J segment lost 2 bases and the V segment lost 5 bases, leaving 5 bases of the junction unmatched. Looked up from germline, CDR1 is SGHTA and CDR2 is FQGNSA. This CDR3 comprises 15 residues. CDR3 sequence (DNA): TGTGCCAGCAGCCAAGGGACAGGGGGACCCTACGAGCAGTACTTC. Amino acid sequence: CASSQGTGGPYEQYF.

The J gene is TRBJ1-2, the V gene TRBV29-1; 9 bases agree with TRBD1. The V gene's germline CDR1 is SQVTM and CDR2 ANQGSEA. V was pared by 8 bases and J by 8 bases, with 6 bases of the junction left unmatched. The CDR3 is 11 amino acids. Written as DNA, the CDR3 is TGCAGCATCCGGGACAGGGACGGCTACACCTTC. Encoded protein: CSIRDRDGYTF. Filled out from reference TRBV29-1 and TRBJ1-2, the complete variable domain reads SAVISQKPSRDICQRGTSLTIQCQVDSQVTMMFWYRQQPGQSLTLIATANQGSEATYESGFVIDKFPISRPNLTFSTLTVSNMSPEDSSIYLCSIRDRDGYTFGSGTRLTVV.

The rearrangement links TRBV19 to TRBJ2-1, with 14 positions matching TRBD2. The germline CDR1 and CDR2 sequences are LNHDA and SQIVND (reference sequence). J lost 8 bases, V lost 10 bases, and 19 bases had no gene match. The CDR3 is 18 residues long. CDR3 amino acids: CAIYYSGTSGSPWDEQFF. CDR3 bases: TGTGCCATTTACTACTCCGGGACTAGCGGGAGTCCTTGGGATGAGCAGTTCTTC.

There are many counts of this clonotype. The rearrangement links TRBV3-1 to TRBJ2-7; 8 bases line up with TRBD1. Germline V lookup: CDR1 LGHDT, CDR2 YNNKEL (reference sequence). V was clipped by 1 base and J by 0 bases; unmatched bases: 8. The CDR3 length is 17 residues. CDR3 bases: TGTGCCAGCAGCCAAGTGAGTACAGGGGGAGCCTCCTACGAGCAGTACTTC. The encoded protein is CASSQVSTGGASYEQYF.